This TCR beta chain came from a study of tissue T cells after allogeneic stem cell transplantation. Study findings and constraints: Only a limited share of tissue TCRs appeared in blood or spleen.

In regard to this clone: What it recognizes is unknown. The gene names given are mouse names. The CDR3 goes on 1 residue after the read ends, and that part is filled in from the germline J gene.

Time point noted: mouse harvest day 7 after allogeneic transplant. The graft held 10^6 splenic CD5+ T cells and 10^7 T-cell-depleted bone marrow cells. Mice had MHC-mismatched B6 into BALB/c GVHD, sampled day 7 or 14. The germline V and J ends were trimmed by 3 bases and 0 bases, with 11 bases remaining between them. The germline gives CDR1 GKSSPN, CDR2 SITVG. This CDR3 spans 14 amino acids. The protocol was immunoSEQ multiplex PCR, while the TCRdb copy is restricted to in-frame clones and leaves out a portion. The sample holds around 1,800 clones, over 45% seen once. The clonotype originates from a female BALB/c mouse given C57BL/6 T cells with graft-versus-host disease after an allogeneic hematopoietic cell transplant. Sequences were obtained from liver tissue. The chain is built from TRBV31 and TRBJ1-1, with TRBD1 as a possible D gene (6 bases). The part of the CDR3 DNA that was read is TGTGCCTGGAGCCCCCGACAGGCAAACACAGAAGTCTTC. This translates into CAWSPRQANTEVF. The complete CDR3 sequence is CAWSPRQANTEVFF.